This T cell receptor (beta chain) was recorded in a study of PD-1 blockade in classical Hodgkin lymphoma. Each patient experienced a relapse that followed autologous stem cell transplantation, and brentuximab vedotin exposure varied. This table comes from immunoSEQ multiplex PCR, and its TCRdb copy is limited to in-frame clones, with some not included. The sample lists roughly 61,000 clones; 85% to 95% were seen once. About this clone: Its target is not known.

General observations from the study: Complete responders entered with baseline diversity on par with newly diagnosed patients, the results showed. Significantly greater TCR diversity emerged by C4D1 in CD4+ cells but not CD8+ cells. Nivolumab initiated under 1 year post-ASCT led to patient exclusion.

V trimming: 6 bases; J trimming: 1 base; junction bases outside the gene matches: 2. CDR3 length equals 15 residues. CDR1 and CDR2 (germline): MNHEY, SVGAGI. The receptor was isolated from a human donor with classical Hodgkin lymphoma. Material: peripheral blood mononuclear cells (PBMCs), obtained before the second cycle of nivolumab. This chain links TRBV6-5 with TRBJ2-2; TRBD2 matches 10 bases. The DNA of the CDR3 is TGTGCCAGCAGACGGACTAGCGGGAACACCGGGGAGCTGTTTTTT. As protein: CASRRTSGNTGELFF.